These 31 T cell receptor beta chains originate from one sample sequenced in a study of CD8 T cells in Susac syndrome. Random hexamers were used to reverse transcribe the RNA input (about 0.5 to 1 ug). TCRdb used MiXCR to reprocess the immunoSEQ multiplex PCR reads, holding one entry per CDR3 protein. The sample holds over 350,000 distinct CDR3 sequences, roughly 85% seen once. What was sequenced was CD8+ T cells from PBMCs. These receptors all come from a human donor with multiple sclerosis.

The chain recombines TRBV27 with TRBJ2-3; 7 nucleotides line up with TRBD1. The junction had 4 bases not matched to a gene; V was cut back by 6 bases and J by 7 bases. The CDR3 has 12 residues. From germline, CDR1 is MNHEY and CDR2 SMNVEV (reference sequence). CDR3 loop: CASRQGWNTQYF. DNA for the CDR3: TGTGCCAGCAGACAGGGGTGGAATACGCAGTATTTT.

This clonotype was seen once. V and J are TRBV5-1 and TRBJ2-7, with 10 bases aligning to TRBD1. V was pared by 4 bases and J by 5 bases, with 9 bases of the junction left unmatched. Germline CDR1 and CDR2: SGHRS and YFSETQ. This CDR3 comprises 15 residues. DNA for the CDR3: TGCGCCAGCAGCCCCGGGACAGGGGAAGTAAACGAGCAGTACTTC. Encoded protein: CASSPGTGEVNEQYF.

The CDR3 DNA sequence: TGTGCCAGCAGCTTATGGACAGACGCCGGGGAGCTGTTTTTT. Translation: CASSLWTDAGELFF. The chain links TRBV5-5 to TRBJ2-2; tentatively, D is TRBD1 (6 bases). Trimming left V 2 bases short and J 6 bases short, with 11 bases between. The CDR3 has 14 residues. Germline V CDR1 and CDR2: SGHKS, YYEKEE (reference sequence).

This chain uses TRBV18 with TRBJ2-1, with 7 bases fitting TRBD1. Trimming cost V 2 bases and J 2 bases; bases outside gene matches: 3. This CDR3 has 15 residues. Germline-derived CDR1 and CDR2 are KGHSH and LQKENI. CDR3 amino acids: CASSPVDRPYNEQFF. CDR3 in DNA: TGTGCCAGCTCACCAGTGGACAGGCCCTACAATGAGCAGTTCTTC.

This clonotype was seen only a few times. This rearrangement joins TRBV2 to TRBJ2-7; 8 bases line up with TRBD2. This CDR3 spans 18 amino acids. CDR1 and CDR2 from the germline V gene are SNHLY and FYNNEI. V was pared by 6 bases and J by 3 bases, with 19 bases of the junction left unmatched. The CDR3 DNA sequence: TGTGCCAGCAGGGAACCCCCCTTGGGTAGCGGGATGAGCTACGAGCAGTACTTC. Translation gives CASREPPLGSGMSYEQYF.

The gene calls are TRBV27 and TRBJ2-7; the D gene is possibly TRBD1 (7 bases). Trimming removed 5 bases at V and 4 bases at J, with 15 bases between. The CDR3 length is 14 residues. Germline-derived CDR1 and CDR2 are MNHEY and SMNVEV (reference sequence). In nucleotides, the CDR3 is TGTGCCAGCAGTACGGGACCAGGGGGGTACGAGCAGTACTTC. This gives the protein CASSTGPGGYEQYF.

V gene TRBV12-3 or TRBV12-4 combines with J gene TRBJ1-5; D gene unclear. The ends were cut back, 7 bases at V and 4 bases at J, with 14 bases in the middle. The CDR3 extends over 14 amino acids. The CDR3 DNA sequence: TGTGCCAGCACGGCCGGGATCGGAAATCAGCCCCAGCATTTT. It encodes CASTAGIGNQPQHF.

The chain employs TRBV2 and TRBJ1-1; no definite D call. CDR3 length: 14 residues. The germline V gene encodes CDR1 SNHLY and CDR2 FYNNEI. Trimming removed 0 bases at V and 6 bases at J, with 11 bases between. This chain's CDR3 is CASSEAYGVPEAFF. DNA of the CDR3: TGTGCCAGCAGTGAAGCATATGGGGTACCTGAAGCTTTCTTT.

This chain uses TRBV4-1 with TRBJ2-1; no firm D call. V was cut by 5 bases and J by 10 bases, with 9 bases left in between. Per the germline V gene, CDR1 is MGHRA and CDR2 is YSYEKL. CDR3 size: 11 residues. The CDR3, as DNA: TGCGCCAGCAGCGGAATCGTCGAGCAGTTCTTC. Its protein product is CASSGIVEQFF.

The chain has TRBV28 and TRBJ2-1; the D gene is possibly TRBD1 (6 bases). The CDR3 is 16 amino acids. The V gene's germline CDR1 is MDHEN and CDR2 SYDVKM. V was clipped by 7 bases and J by 6 bases, with 22 bases between them. CDR3 amino acids: CASTLRGTRVGNEQFF. In nucleotides, the CDR3 is TGTGCCAGCACCCTGAGGGGGACAAGGGTAGGCAATGAGCAGTTCTTC.

The gene calls are TRBV28 and TRBJ2-3, with D perhaps matching TRBD1 (5 bases). Deletions cut 6 bases from V and 2 bases from J, with 9 bases between. In germline, CDR1 is MDHEN, CDR2 SYDVKM. CDR3 length: 13 amino acids. The DNA of the CDR3 is TGTGCCAGCAGATCAGGGTTCACAGATACGCAGTATTTT. Its translation is CASRSGFTDTQYF.

The CDR3 bases are TGTGCCAGCAGTACATGGGACAGGGGAACCGGGGAGCTGTTTTTT. It translates to CASSTWDRGTGELFF. The V gene is TRBV28, the J gene TRBJ2-2; 10 positions agree with TRBD1. Losses at the gene ends were 5 bases for V and 5 bases for J; bases not matched to a gene: 5. The CDR3 loop spans 15 amino acids. Germline V gives CDR1 MDHEN, CDR2 SYDVKM.

The chain joins TRBV7-9 to TRBJ1-1, with D perhaps TRBD1 (6 bases). The CDR3 spans 15 residues. V shed 2 bases and J shed 4 bases, with 14 bases lying between them. Germline CDR1 is SEHNR and CDR2 is FQNEAQ (reference sequence). DNA of the CDR3: TGTGCCAGCAGCTTACAGGGGATGGAAGGCACTGAAGCTTTCTTT. This sequence encodes CASSLQGMEGTEAFF.

This chain links TRBV27 with TRBJ2-3; 11 bases map to TRBD1. CDR3 length: 16 amino acids. Germline CDR1 is MNHEY and CDR2 is SMNVEV (reference sequence). The trim removed 4 bases at V and 0 bases at J, leaving 3 bases unmatched. The CDR3 protein is CASSWTGGESTDTQYF. CDR3 nucleotide sequence: TGTGCCAGCAGTTGGACAGGGGGCGAAAGCACAGATACGCAGTATTTT.

This clonotype showed up just once. V usage is TRBV29-1 and J usage is TRBJ2-7, with D maybe TRBD1 (6 bases). This CDR3 has 13 amino acids. Between the trimmed V and J ends, which lost 7 bases and 6 bases, there was a span of 19 bases. The germline gives CDR1 SQVTM, CDR2 ANQGSEA. The chain's CDR3 is CSAQRGLLGEQYF. The CDR3 DNA is TGCAGCGCCCAAAGGGGGTTATTGGGCGAGCAGTACTTC.

This chain uses TRBV5-8 with TRBJ2-7; D is perhaps TRBD1 (6 bases). CDR1 SGHTS and CDR2 YDEGEE come from the germline V gene. The V gene lost 3 bases and the J gene lost 3 bases, with 16 bases spanning the gap. This CDR3 is 15 amino acids long. The CDR3 reads CASSYGQPDVYEQYF. Here the CDR3 DNA reads TGTGCCAGCAGCTATGGACAGCCAGACGTCTACGAGCAGTACTTC.

The rearrangement links TRBV19 to TRBJ2-7; D perhaps matches TRBD1 (6 bases). The CDR3 has 18 amino acids. Germline V gene data show CDR1 as LNHDA and CDR2 as SQIVND (reference sequence). V was clipped by 4 bases and J by 0 bases, with 22 bases between them. In DNA form, the CDR3 reads TGTGCCAGTAGTACCCGTGGTGGTGGGGGCCTAAGCTCCTACGAGCAGTACTTC. The encoded protein is CASSTRGGGGLSSYEQYF.

This clonotype appeared a few times. V and J are TRBV29-1 and TRBJ1-4; D remains ambiguous. Germline V lookup: CDR1 SQVTM, CDR2 ANQGSEA. Trimming removed 5 bases from V and 8 bases from J, with 9 bases in between. This CDR3 has 11 amino acids. The CDR3 region has the DNA TGCAGCGTTTCCTGGGGAGAAAAACTGTTTTTT. The encoded protein is CSVSWGEKLFF.

V and J are TRBV15 and TRBJ2-3; 12 bases are a match to TRBD2. CDR1 is LNHNV and CDR2 is YYDKDF in the germline V gene (reference sequence). Losses at the gene ends were 0 bases for V and 4 bases for J; bases not matched to a gene: 5. CDR3 length equals 17 residues. CDR3 nucleotides: TGTGCCACCAGCAGAGATTCTAGCGGGGGGGCCGCAGATACGCAGTATTTT. This sequence encodes CATSRDSSGGAADTQYF.

The CDR3 spells CASSQDWRYEQYF. CDR3 sequence (DNA): TGTGCCAGCAGCCAAGATTGGCGATACGAGCAGTACTTC. V gene TRBV3-1 combines with J gene TRBJ2-7; D remains ambiguous. V dropped 0 bases and J dropped 4 bases, with 7 bases sitting between them. The CDR3 covers 13 residues. Germline assignment: CDR1 LGHDT and CDR2 YNNKEL (reference sequence).

This clonotype showed up just a few times. The V and J genes are TRBV14 and TRBJ2-7; D may be TRBD1 (6 bases). The CDR3 is 15 residues long. CDR1 and CDR2 (germline): SGHDN, FVKESK. V was shortened by 1 base and J by 3 bases, with 13 bases between the two germline ends. The CDR3 DNA is TGTGCCAGCAGCCAAGGGCAGGGGTACGGCTACGAGCAGTACTTC. Protein sequence: CASSQGQGYGYEQYF.

J is TRBJ2-5 and V is TRBV27; perhaps TRBD1 as D (6 bases). V was trimmed by 1 base and J by 5 bases, leaving 17 bases between them. Germline CDR1 reads MNHEY; CDR2 reads SMNVEV (reference sequence). This CDR3 has 16 amino acids. CDR3 loop: CASSLYPGVGEETQYF. The CDR3 DNA follows: TGTGCCAGCAGTTTATACCCAGGGGTCGGGGAGGAGACCCAGTACTTC.

The rearrangement uses TRBV30 and TRBJ2-7, with D hard to call. Trimming left V 5 bases short and J 0 bases short, with 8 bases between. Germline V CDR1 and CDR2: GTSNPN, SVGIG (reference sequence). CDR3 length: 12 amino acids. CDR3 sequence: CAWGDSSYEQYF. CDR3 DNA: TGTGCCTGGGGCGATTCCTCCTACGAGCAGTACTTC.

The count of this clonotype is one. V is TRBV4-1 and J is TRBJ2-1; the match to TRBD2 covers 9 bases. Germline V lookup: CDR1 MGHRA, CDR2 YSYEKL. The junction had 6 bases not matched to a gene; V was cut back by 2 bases and J by 4 bases. The length of the CDR3 is 16 residues. CDR3 nucleotide sequence: TGCGCCAGCAGCCAAACTAGCGGGCCATATTACAATGAGCAGTTCTTC. This sequence encodes CASSQTSGPYYNEQFF.

The CDR3 here is CASSAGGRGGEQFF. CDR3 in DNA: TGTGCCAGCAGCGCCGGGGGTCGAGGAGGTGAGCAGTTCTTC. The chain is built from TRBV9 and TRBJ2-1; a weak D match, TRBD2 (6 bases). The CDR3 consists of 14 residues. V was clipped by 3 bases and J by 9 bases, with 16 bases between them. Germline CDR1 is SGDLS and CDR2 is YYNGEE.

This sequence joins TRBV7-9 and TRBJ2-7; 8 nucleotides line up with TRBD1. Germline CDR1 is SEHNR and CDR2 is FQNEAQ (reference sequence). The junction had 6 bases not matched to a gene; V was cut back by 5 bases and J by 0 bases. The CDR3 runs to 15 residues. This CDR3 is CASSGRTGNSYEQYF. Here the CDR3 DNA reads TGTGCCAGCAGCGGACGGACAGGGAACTCCTACGAGCAGTACTTC.

This clonotype appeared once. The V gene is TRBV3-1, the J gene TRBJ2-1; TRBD1 might be the D (7 bases). The germline CDR1 and CDR2 sequences are LGHDT and YNNKEL (reference sequence). The CDR3 totals 16 residues. Trimming stripped 5 bases from V and 7 bases from J, with 21 bases between. The DNA of the CDR3 is TGTGCCAGCAGCTCTCATCAGGGGGGCAAGGTGAATGAGCAGTTCTTC. Its translation: CASSSHQGGKVNEQFF.

The chain recombines TRBV6-1 with TRBJ2-1; 13 bases are a match to TRBD2. This CDR3 has 16 residues. Germline loops: CDR1 MNHNS, CDR2 SASEGT. Losses at the gene ends were 8 bases for V and 2 bases for J; bases not matched to a gene: 6. The CDR3 is CASLGLAGFAYNEQFF. The CDR3 bases are TGTGCCAGCTTGGGACTAGCGGGGTTCGCCTACAATGAGCAGTTCTTC.

V is TRBV7-3 and J is TRBJ2-3; no clear D. Germline lookup yields CDR1 SGHTA and CDR2 FQGTGA. The CDR3 sequence is 15 residues long. Deletions cut 2 bases from V and 2 bases from J, with 11 bases between. CDR3 sequence (DNA): TGTGCCAGCAGCTTATATGGCGGCATCACAGATACGCAGTATTTT. It specifies CASSLYGGITDTQYF.

This chain uses TRBV30 with TRBJ2-2; maybe TRBD2 (5 bases). The germline V gene has CDR1 GTSNPN and CDR2 SVGIG (reference sequence). The V gene lost 5 bases and the J gene lost 7 bases, with 11 bases spanning the gap. The CDR3 consists of 12 residues. The CDR3 reads CAWGLWDGELFF. CDR3 sequence (DNA): TGTGCCTGGGGACTTTGGGACGGGGAGCTGTTTTTT.

CDR3 protein: CASSLARETQYF. The CDR3 DNA follows: TGTGCCAGCAGTTTAGCGCGGGAGACCCAGTACTTC. The chain uses TRBV12-3 or TRBV12-4 and TRBJ2-5; D gene uncertain. V dropped 0 bases and J dropped 5 bases, with 4 bases sitting between them. This CDR3 is 12 amino acids long.